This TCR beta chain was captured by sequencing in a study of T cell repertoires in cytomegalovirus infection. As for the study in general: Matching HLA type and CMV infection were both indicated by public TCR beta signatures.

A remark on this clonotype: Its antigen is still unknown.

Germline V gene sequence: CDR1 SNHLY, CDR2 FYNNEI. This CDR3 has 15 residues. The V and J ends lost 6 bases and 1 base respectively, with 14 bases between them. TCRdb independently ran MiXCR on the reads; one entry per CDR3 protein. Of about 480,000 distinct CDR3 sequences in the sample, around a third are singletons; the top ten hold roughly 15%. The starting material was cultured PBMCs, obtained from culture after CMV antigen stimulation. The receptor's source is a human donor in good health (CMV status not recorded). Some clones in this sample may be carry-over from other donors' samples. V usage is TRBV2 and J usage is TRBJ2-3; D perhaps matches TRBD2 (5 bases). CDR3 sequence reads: CASSLGLLRTDTQYF. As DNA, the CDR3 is TGTGCCAGCAGCCTCGGACTCTTACGCACAGATACGCAGTATTTT.